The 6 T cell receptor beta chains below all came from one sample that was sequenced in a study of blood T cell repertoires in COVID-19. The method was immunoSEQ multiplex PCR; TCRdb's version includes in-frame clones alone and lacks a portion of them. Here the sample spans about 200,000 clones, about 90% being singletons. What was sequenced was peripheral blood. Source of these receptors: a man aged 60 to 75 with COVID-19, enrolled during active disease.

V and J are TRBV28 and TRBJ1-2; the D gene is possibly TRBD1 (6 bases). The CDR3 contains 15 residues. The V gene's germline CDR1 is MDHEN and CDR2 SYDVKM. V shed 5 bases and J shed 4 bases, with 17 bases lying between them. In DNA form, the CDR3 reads TGTGCCAGCAGTCAAAGGACAGCAGGTGGCTATGGCTACACCTTC. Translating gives CASSQRTAGGYGYTF.

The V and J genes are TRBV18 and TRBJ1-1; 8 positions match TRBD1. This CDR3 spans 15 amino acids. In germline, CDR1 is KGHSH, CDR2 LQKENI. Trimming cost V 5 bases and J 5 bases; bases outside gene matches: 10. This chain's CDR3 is CASSAGTGRVTEAFF. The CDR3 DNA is TGTGCCAGCTCAGCCGGGACAGGAAGGGTGACTGAAGCTTTCTTT.

The chain's CDR3 is CASSSDLDREETQYF. In DNA, the CDR3 is TGTGCCAGCAGCTCAGATTTAGACAGGGAAGAGACCCAGTACTTC. The chain joins TRBV7-9 to TRBJ2-5, with 7 bases lining up with TRBD1. CDR3 length equals 15 residues. Germline V gene data show CDR1 as SEHNR and CDR2 as FQNEAQ (reference sequence). With 4 bases clipped from V and 3 bases from J, the junction kept 8 bases outside the gene matches.

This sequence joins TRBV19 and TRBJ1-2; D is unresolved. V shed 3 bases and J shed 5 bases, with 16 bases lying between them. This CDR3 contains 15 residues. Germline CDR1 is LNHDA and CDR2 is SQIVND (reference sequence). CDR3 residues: CASSISLGSGYGYTF. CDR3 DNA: TGTGCCAGTAGTATCTCCTTGGGGAGTGGGTATGGCTACACCTTC.

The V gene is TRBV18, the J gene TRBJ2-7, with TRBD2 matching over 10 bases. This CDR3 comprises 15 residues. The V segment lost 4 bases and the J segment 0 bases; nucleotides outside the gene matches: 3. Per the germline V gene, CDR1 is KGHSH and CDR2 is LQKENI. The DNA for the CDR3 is TGTGCCAGCTCACGGCTAGCGGGGGCCTCCTACGAGCAGTACTTC. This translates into CASSRLAGASYEQYF. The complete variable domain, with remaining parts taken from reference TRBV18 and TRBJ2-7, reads NAGVMQNPRHLVRRRGQEARLRCSPMKGHSHVYWYRQLPEEGLKFMVYLQKENIIDESGMPKERFSAEFPKEGPSILRIQQVVRGDSAAYFCASSRLAGASYEQYFGPGTRLTVT.

CDR3 nucleotides: TGTGCCAGCAGCCCCACGGCAGGGGGCTCCTACAATGAGCAGTTCTTC. Protein: CASSPTAGGSYNEQFF. The V gene is TRBV3-1 (or the pseudogene TRBV3-2), the J gene TRBJ2-1, with 7 nucleotides matching TRBD1. The CDR3 consists of 16 residues. V lost 4 bases, J lost 0 bases, and 6 bases stayed unmatched. The germline V gene encodes CDR1 LGHDT and CDR2 YNNKEL (reference sequence).